This T cell receptor (beta chain) was found in a study of Ad26.COV2.S vaccination and SARS-CoV-2 variants. Findings of the study overall: Once vaccination had occurred, spike-specific CD8+ and CD4+ T cell responses reportedly showed substantial breadth. With respect to non-spike TCR breadth, vaccine and placebo recipients were similar.

As for this clone: Its antigen remains unidentified.

Sequencing was performed with immunoSEQ multiplex PCR; in TCRdb, only in-frame clones are kept and a portion is missing. Counted here are around 140,000 clones, about nine tenths occurring once; the ten biggest clones make up approximately 5%. V shed 3 bases, J shed 0 bases, and the junction held 6 bases outside the gene matches. Germline CDR1 LNHDA, CDR2 SQIVND (reference sequence). The CDR3 consists of 17 residues. The chain is built from TRBV19 and TRBJ1-4; 8 bases align to TRBD1. The source material was peripheral blood, sampled after recovery from COVID-19. This TCR came from a human donor who had recovered from COVID-19. CDR3 in DNA: TGTGCCAGTAGTATGGGAGGACAGGGCGCAACTAATGAAAAACTGTTTTTT. Translated: CASSMGGQGATNEKLFF.